The present T cell receptor beta chain was sequenced within a study of beta chain features in type 1 diabetes. Overall study findings and caveats: Among patients, naive, central memory and Treg TCRB repertoires appeared more similar than among healthy donors.

Germline V gene lookup returns CDR1 SGHNT and CDR2 YYREEE (reference sequence). This CDR3 has 16 amino acids. V was pared by 1 base and J by 6 bases, with 14 bases between. As regards this clone: Its antigen remains unknown.

Reverse transcription of all isolated RNA meant that expressed TCRB transcripts were sequenced. Using immunoSEQ multiplex PCR, the repertoire was profiled, and TCRdb retains in-frame clones only, with some absent. Here the sample spans roughly 610,000 clones, roughly a sixth being singletons. It was via CD45RO/CCR7/CD25/CD127/CD95/CD27 that CD4+ naive, central memory, regulatory and stem cell-like memory cells were sorted. This TCR came from a man in his late teens or twenties in good health. Sequenced material: naive CD4+ T cells from blood. The genes are TRBV5-4 and TRBJ1-6, with unresolved D. The CDR3 DNA reads TGTGCCAGCAGCTTGTTGCTGGGAGGCCCTAATTCACCCCTCCACTTT. This encodes CASSLLLGGPNSPLHF.